This T cell receptor beta chain was captured by sequencing in a study of Ad26.COV2.S vaccination and SARS-CoV-2 variants. Study-level background: Enrollment placed the donor in the COV1001 Ad26.COV2.S trial arm.

The table came from immunoSEQ multiplex PCR; TCRdb's copy has only in-frame clones and leaves some out. The sample has hundreds of thousands of clones; more than 85% are singletons. Treatment described: around 19 received Ad26.COV2.S at low or high dose, single or two shots; roughly five received placebo; per-sample allocation not given. Each sample was drawn 63 days after the first injection (of vaccine or placebo). The study used a vaccine consisting of an Ad26 vector that expressed Wuhan-strain SARS-CoV-2 spike. V lost 5 bases and J 0 bases, leaving 4 bases between the germline ends. From germline, CDR1 is SGHNT and CDR2 YENEEA. This CDR3 comprises 13 residues.

Specimen: peripheral blood, collected in a trial of Ad26.COV2.S vaccine versus placebo. The chain has TRBV11-3 and TRBJ2-2; D gene uncertain. This TCR was sampled from a person aged 18-65 years who received the Ad26.COV2.S COVID-19 vaccine or a placebo. The CDR3 DNA sequence: TGTGCCAGCAGCCACCCGAACACCGGGGAGCTGTTTTTT. It specifies CASSHPNTGELFF. The full variable domain, its missing parts supplied by reference TRBV11-3 and TRBJ2-2, is EAGVVQSPRYKIIEKKQPVAFWCNPISGHNTLYWYLQNLGQGPELLIRYENEEAVDDSQLPKDRFSAERLKGVDSTLKIQPAELGDSAVYLCASSHPNTGELFFGEGSRLTVL.